Each of the 8 T cell receptor beta chains below was sequenced from the same sample in a study of beta chain features in type 1 diabetes. Findings and caveats of the study: Moderate but significant shortening of TCRB CDR3s was recorded in all four CD4+ subsets from Type 1 diabetes patients.

The sequenced template was cDNA made from the entire isolated RNA. The protocol was immunoSEQ multiplex PCR, while the TCRdb copy is restricted to in-frame clones and leaves out a portion. The sample gives 150,000 to 170,000 clones, around 10% of which show up once; around 0.5% is in the top ten. What these receptors recognize is not known. The sequenced material came from central memory CD4+ T cells from blood. These receptors were obtained from a man aged 25 to 40 with type 1 diabetes.

This clone was counted a few times. The chain uses TRBV5-4 and TRBJ2-7; tentative D call: TRBD1 (6 bases). CDR1 and CDR2 from the germline V gene are SGHNT and YYREEE (reference sequence). The V and J ends lost 4 bases and 1 base respectively, with 12 bases between them. This CDR3 is 14 amino acids long. CDR3 nucleotides: TGTGCCAGCAGCCGGGACCAGGGGTCCTACGAGCAGTACTTC. Translating gives CASSRDQGSYEQYF.

J is TRBJ2-7 and V is TRBV7-9, with 10 bases lining up with TRBD2. Germline CDR1 reads SEHNR; CDR2 reads FQNEAQ (reference sequence). The V segment lost 3 bases and the J segment 5 bases; nucleotides outside the gene matches: 10. The CDR3 is 16 residues long. The CDR3 region has the DNA TGTGCCAGCAGCTTGTCTCTAGCGGGAGTTGTAGACGAGCAGTACTTC. It is translated as CASSLSLAGVVDEQYF.

This clone was found a few times. The rearrangement joins TRBV7-9 to TRBJ1-2; 7 positions match TRBD1. The length of the CDR3 is 14 residues. Germline V gives CDR1 SEHNR, CDR2 FQNEAQ (reference sequence). V was pared by 2 bases and J by 6 bases, with 6 bases of the junction left unmatched. CDR3 DNA: TGTGCCAGCAGCTTACAACGAGGGGGCAATGGCTACACCTTC. Translation: CASSLQRGGNGYTF.

The chain is built from TRBV4-3 and TRBJ2-3, with TRBD2 matching 8 bases. Germline trimming cut 2 bases from V and 3 bases from J; bases unmatched to any gene: 4. In germline, CDR1 is LGHNA, CDR2 YSLEER. The CDR3 extends over 15 amino acids. The CDR3, as DNA: TGCGCCAGCAGCCAAACCGGCGGGAGGACAGATACGCAGTATTTT. As protein: CASSQTGGRTDTQYF.

The V gene is TRBV7-6, the J gene TRBJ2-3; the D is unclear. The CDR3 covers 14 residues. Germline V gene lookup returns CDR1 SGHVS and CDR2 FNYEAQ. Between the trimmed V and J ends, which lost 2 bases and 2 bases, there was a span of 8 bases. The CDR3 DNA is TGTGCCAGCAGCTTAAGCAGGTCCACAGATACGCAGTATTTT. The encoded protein is CASSLSRSTDTQYF.

This clone was detected a few times. This chain links TRBV19 with TRBJ2-3; 8 bases fit TRBD2. Trimming cost V 5 bases and J 1 base; bases outside gene matches: 11. Germline V gene lookup returns CDR1 LNHDA and CDR2 SQIVND (reference sequence). This CDR3 contains 17 residues. CDR3 bases: TGTGCCAGTAGTTCCAGCGGGAGCACGATTGGCACAGATACGCAGTATTTT. Its protein is CASSSSGSTIGTDTQYF.

The V gene is TRBV11-3, the J gene TRBJ2-2; no definite D call. Trimming stripped 5 bases from V and 1 base from J, with 8 bases between. The CDR3 has 14 residues. Germline CDR1 reads SGHNT; CDR2 reads YENEEA. CDR3 nucleotides: TGTGCCAGCAGCAGTAACAGGAACACCGGGGAGCTGTTTTTT. Translating it yields CASSSNRNTGELFF.

The V and J genes are TRBV21-1 and TRBJ2-7; the D call in the table, TRBD1, was not verified against the DNA. TRBV21-1 is given as a pseudogene. The CDR3 runs to 14 residues. The CDR3: CASLRTGGSYEQYF. As DNA, the CDR3 is TGTGCCAGCCTGAGGACAGGGGGATCCTACGAGCAGTACTTC.